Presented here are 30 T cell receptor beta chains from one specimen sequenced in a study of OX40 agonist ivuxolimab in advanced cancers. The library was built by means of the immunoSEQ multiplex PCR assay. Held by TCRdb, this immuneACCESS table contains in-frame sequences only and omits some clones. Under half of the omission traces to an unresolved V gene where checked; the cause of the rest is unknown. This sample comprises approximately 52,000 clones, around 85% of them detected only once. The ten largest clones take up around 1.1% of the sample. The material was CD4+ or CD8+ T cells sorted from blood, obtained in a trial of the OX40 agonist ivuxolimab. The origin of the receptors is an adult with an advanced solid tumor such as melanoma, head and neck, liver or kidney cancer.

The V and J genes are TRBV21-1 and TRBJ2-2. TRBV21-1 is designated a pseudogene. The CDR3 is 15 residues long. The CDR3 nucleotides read TGTGCCGGGGATTTAATACAGACGAACACCGGGGAGCTGTTTTTT. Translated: CAGDLIQTNTGELFF.

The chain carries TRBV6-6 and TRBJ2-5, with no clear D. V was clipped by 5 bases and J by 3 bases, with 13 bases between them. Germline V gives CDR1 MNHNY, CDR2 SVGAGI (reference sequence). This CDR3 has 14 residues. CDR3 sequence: CASSKRQTEETQYF. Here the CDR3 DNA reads TGTGCCAGCAGTAAAAGACAAACAGAAGAGACCCAGTACTTC.

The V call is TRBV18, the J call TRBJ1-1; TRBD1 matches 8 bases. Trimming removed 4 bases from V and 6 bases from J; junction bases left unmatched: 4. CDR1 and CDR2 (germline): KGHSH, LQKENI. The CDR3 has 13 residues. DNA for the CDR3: TGTGCCAGCTCACAAGGGACAGGTCCTGAAGCTTTCTTT. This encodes CASSQGTGPEAFF.

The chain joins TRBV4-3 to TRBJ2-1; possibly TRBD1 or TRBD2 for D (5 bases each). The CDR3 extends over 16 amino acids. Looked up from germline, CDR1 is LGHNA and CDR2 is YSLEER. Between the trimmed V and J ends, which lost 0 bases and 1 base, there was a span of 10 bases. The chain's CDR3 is CASSQDRDVSYNEQFF. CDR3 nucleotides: TGCGCCAGCAGCCAAGACCGGGACGTATCCTACAATGAGCAGTTCTTC.

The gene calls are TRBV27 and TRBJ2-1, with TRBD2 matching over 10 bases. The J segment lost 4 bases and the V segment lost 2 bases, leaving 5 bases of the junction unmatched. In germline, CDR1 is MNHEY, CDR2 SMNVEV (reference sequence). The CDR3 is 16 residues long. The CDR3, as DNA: TGTGCCAGCAGTTTACAGCCTAGCGGGGGATACAATGAGCAGTTCTTC. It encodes CASSLQPSGGYNEQFF.

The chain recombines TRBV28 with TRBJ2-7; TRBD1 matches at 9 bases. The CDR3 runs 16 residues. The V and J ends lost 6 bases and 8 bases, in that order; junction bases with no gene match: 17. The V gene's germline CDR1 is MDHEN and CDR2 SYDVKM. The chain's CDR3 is CASRAQPGTGQRKQYF. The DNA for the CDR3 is TGTGCCAGCAGAGCCCAGCCAGGGACAGGGCAAAGGAAGCAGTACTTC.

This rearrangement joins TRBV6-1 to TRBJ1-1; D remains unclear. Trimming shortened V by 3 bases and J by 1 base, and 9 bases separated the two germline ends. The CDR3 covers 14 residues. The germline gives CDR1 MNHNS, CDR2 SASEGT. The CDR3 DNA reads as TGTGCCAGCAGTGAGACACCGGGGAACACTGAAGCTTTCTTT. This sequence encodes CASSETPGNTEAFF.

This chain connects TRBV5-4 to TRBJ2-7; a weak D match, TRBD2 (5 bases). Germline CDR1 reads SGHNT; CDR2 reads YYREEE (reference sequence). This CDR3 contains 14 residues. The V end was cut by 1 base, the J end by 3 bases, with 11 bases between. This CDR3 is CASSLYGGSYEQYF. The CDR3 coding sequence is TGTGCCAGCAGCTTGTACGGAGGAAGCTACGAGCAGTACTTC.

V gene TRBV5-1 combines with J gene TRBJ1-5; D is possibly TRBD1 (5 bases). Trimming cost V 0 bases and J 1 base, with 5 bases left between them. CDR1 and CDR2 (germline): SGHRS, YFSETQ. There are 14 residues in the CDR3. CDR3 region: CASSLGGSNQPQHF. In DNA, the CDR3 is TGCGCCAGCAGCTTGGGGGGGAGCAATCAGCCCCAGCATTTT.

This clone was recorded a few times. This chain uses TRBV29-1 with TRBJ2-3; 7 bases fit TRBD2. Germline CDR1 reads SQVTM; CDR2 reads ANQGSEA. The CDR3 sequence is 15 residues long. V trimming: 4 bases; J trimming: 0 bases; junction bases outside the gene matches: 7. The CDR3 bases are TGCAGCGTTGTAGGTAGCGGGCAAAGCACAGATACGCAGTATTTT. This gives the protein CSVVGSGQSTDTQYF.

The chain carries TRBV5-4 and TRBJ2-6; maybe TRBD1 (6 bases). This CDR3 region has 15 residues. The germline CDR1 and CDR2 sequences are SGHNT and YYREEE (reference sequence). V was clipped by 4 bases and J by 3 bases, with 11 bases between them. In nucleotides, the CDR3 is TGTGCCAGCAGCCTAACAGGGTATGGGGCCAACGTCCTGACTTTC. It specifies CASSLTGYGANVLTF. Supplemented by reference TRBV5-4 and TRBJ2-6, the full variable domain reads ETGVTQSPTHLIKTRGQQVTLRCSSQSGHNTVSWYQQALGQGPQFIFQYYREEENGRGNFPPRFSGLQFPNYSSELNVNALELDDSALYLCASSLTGYGANVLTFGAGSRLTVL.

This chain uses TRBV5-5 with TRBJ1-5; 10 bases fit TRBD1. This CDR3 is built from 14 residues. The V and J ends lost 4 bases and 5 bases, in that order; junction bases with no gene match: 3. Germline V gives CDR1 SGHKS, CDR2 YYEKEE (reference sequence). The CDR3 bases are TGTGCCAGCAGCCGGACAGGGGGGTATCAGCCCCAGCATTTT. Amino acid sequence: CASSRTGGYQPQHF.

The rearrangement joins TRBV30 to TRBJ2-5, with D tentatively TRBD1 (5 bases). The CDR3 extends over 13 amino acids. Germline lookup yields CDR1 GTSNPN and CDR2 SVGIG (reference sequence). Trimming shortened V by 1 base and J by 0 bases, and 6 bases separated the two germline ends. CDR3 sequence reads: CAWSEGDQETQYF. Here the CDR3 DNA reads TGTGCCTGGAGTGAAGGGGACCAAGAGACCCAGTACTTC.

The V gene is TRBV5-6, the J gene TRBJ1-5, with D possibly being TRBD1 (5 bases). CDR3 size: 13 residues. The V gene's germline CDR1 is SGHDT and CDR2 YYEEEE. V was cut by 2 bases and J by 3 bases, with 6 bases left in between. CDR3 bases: TGTGCCAGCAGCTTCGGACACAATCAGCCCCAGCATTTT. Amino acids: CASSFGHNQPQHF.

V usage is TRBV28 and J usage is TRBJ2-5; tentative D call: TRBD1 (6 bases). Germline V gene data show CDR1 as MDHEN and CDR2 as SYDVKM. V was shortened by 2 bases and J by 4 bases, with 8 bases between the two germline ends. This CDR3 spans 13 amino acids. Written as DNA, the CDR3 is TGTGCCAGCAGTTTAACAGGGTTAGAGACCCAGTACTTC. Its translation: CASSLTGLETQYF.

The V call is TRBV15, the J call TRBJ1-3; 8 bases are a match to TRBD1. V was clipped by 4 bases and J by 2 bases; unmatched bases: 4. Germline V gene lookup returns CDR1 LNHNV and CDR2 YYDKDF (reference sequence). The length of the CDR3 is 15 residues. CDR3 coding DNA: TGTGCCACCAGCACCGTGGACAGGGCTGGAAACACCATATATTTT. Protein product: CATSTVDRAGNTIYF.

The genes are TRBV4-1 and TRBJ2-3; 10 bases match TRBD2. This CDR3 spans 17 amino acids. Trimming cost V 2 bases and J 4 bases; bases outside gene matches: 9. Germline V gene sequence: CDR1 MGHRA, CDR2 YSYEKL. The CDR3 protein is CASSQSPAGGQADTQYF. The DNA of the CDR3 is TGCGCCAGCAGCCAATCGCCAGCGGGGGGGCAAGCAGATACGCAGTATTTT.

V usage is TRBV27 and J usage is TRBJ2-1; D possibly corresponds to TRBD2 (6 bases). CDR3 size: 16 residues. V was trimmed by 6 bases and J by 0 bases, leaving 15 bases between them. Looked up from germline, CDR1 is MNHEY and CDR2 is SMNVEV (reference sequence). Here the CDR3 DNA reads TGTGCCAGCAGACCGTTTGGCGGGGCCTCCTACAATGAGCAGTTCTTC. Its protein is CASRPFGGASYNEQFF.

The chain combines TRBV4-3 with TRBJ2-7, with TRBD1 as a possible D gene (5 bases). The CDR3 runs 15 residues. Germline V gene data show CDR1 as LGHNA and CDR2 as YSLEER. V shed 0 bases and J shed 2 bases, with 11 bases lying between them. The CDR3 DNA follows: TGCGCCAGCAGCCAAGAAGGGCAGGGTACCTACGAGCAGTACTTC. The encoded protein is CASSQEGQGTYEQYF.

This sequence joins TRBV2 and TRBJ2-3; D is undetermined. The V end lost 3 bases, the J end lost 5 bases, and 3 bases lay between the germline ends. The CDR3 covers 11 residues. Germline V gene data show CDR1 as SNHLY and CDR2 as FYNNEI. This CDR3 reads CASSEEDTQYF. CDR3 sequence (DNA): TGTGCCAGCAGTGAGGAAGATACGCAGTATTTT.

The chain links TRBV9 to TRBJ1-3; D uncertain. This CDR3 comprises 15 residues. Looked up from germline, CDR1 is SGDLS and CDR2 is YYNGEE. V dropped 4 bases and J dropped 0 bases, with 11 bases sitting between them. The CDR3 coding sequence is TGTGCCAGCAGCCCTACGAGTAACTCTGGAAACACCATATATTTT. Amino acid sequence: CASSPTSNSGNTIYF.

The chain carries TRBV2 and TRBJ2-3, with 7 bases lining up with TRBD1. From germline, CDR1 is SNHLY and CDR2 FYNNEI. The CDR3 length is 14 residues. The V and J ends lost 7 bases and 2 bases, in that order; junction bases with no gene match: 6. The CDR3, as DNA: TGTGCCAGCATAAGACAGGGCCTCACAGATACGCAGTATTTT. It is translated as CASIRQGLTDTQYF.

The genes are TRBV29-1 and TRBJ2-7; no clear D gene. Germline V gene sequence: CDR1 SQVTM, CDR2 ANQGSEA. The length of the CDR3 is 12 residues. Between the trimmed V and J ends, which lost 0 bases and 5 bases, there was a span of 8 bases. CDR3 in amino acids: CSVEEGGHEQYF. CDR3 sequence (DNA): TGCAGCGTTGAAGAGGGCGGACACGAGCAGTACTTC.

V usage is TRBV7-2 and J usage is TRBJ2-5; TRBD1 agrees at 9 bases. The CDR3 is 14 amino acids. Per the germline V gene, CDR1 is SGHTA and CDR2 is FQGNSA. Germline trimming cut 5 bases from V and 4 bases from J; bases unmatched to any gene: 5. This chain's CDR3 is CASSTGQGSETQYF. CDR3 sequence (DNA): TGTGCCAGCAGCACCGGACAGGGGTCAGAGACCCAGTACTTC. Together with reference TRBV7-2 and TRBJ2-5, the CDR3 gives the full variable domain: GAGVSQSPSNKVTEKGKDVELRCDPISGHTALYWYRQSLGQGLEFLIYFQGNSAPDKSGLPSDRFSAERTGGSVSTLTIQRTQQEDSAVYLCASSTGQGSETQYFGPGTRLLVL.

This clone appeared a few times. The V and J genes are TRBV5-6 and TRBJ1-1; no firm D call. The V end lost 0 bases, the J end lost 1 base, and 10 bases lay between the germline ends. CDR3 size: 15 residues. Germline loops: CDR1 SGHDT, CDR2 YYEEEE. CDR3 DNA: TGTGCCAGCAGCTTGGGGGTCTCCGCGAACACTGAAGCTTTCTTT. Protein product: CASSLGVSANTEAFF.

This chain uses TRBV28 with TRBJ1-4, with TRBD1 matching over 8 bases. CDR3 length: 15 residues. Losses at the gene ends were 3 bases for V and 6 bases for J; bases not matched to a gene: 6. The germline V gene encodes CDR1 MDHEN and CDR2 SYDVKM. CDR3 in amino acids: CASSFVGQADEKLFF. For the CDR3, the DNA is TGTGCCAGCAGTTTTGTGGGACAGGCGGATGAAAAACTGTTTTTT.

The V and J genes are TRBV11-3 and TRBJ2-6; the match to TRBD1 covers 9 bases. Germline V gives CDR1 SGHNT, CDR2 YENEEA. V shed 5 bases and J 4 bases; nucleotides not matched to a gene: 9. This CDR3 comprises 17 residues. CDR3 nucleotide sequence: TGTGCCAGCAGCCGAACACAGGGGGCGGCCGGGGCCAACGTCCTGACTTTC. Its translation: CASSRTQGAAGANVLTF.

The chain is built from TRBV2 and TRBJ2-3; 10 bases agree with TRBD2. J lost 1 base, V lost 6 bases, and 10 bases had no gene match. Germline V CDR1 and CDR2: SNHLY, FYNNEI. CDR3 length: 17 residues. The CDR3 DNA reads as TGTGCCAGCAGGAGGGGGATGGGGACTAGCGGCACAGATACGCAGTATTTT. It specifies CASRRGMGTSGTDTQYF.

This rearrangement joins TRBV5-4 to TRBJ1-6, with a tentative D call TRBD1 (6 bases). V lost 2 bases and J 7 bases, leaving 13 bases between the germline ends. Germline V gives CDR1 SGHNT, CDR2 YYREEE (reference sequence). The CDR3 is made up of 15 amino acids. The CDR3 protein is CASSFLDSQNSPLHF. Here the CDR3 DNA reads TGTGCCAGCAGCTTCCTGGACAGCCAGAATTCACCCCTCCACTTT.

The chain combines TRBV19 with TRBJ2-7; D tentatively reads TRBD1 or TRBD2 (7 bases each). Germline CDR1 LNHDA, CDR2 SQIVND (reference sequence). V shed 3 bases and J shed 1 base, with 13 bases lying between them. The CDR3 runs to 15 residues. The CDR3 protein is CASSIPGGGSYEQYF. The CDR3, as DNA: TGTGCCAGTAGTATTCCAGGGGGGGGTTCCTACGAGCAGTACTTC. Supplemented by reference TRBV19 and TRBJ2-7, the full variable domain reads DGGITQSPKYLFRKEGQNVTLSCEQNLNHDAMYWYRQDPGQGLRLIYYSQIVNDFQKGDIAEGYSVSREKKESFPLTVTSAQKNPTAFYLCASSIPGGGSYEQYFGPGTRLTVT.